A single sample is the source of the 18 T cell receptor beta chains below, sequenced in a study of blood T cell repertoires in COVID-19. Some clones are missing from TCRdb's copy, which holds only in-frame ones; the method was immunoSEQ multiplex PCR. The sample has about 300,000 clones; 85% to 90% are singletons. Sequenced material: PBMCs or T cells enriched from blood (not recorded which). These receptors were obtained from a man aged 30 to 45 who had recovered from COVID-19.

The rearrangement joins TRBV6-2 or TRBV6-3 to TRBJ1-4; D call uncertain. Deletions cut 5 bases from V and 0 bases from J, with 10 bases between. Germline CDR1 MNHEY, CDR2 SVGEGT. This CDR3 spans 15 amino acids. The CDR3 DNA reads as TGTGCCAGCAGTCGCCGGGATGCAACTAATGAAAAACTGTTTTTT. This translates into CASSRRDATNEKLFF.

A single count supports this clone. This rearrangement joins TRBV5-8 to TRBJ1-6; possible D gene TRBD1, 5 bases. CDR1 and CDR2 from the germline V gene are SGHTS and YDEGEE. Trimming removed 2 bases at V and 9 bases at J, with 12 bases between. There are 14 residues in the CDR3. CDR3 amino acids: CASSFGGEGSPLHF. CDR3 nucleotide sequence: TGTGCCAGCAGCTTCGGAGGGGAAGGTTCACCCCTCCACTTT.

DNA for the CDR3: TGTGCCAGCAGCTTCGGGGGGCGGGTTTCAACCGGGGAGCTGTTTTTT. It translates to CASSFGGRVSTGELFF. This chain joins TRBV5-6 and TRBJ2-2; D may be TRBD2 (7 bases). The germline gives CDR1 SGHDT, CDR2 YYEEEE. This CDR3 has 16 residues. Trimming cost V 2 bases and J 5 bases, with 16 bases left between them.

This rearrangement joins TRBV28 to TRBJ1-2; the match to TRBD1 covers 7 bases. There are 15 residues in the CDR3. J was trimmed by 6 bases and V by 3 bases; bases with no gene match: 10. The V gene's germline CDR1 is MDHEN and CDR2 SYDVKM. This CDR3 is CASSFRGGTADGYTF. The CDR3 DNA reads TGTGCCAGCAGTTTTCGCGGGGGGACAGCGGATGGCTACACCTTC.

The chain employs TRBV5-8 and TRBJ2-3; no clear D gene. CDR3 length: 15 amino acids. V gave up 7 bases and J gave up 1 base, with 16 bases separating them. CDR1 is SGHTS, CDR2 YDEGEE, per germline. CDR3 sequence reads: CASPTQAPGTDTQYF. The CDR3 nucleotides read TGTGCCAGCCCCACCCAGGCCCCAGGCACAGATACGCAGTATTTT.

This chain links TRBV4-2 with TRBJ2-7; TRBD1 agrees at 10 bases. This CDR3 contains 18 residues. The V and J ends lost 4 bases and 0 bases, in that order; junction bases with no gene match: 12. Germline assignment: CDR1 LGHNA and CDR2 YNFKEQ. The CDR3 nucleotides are TGTGCCAGCAGCCCCTCCCGGGACAGGGGTGTCGCCTCCTACGAGCAGTACTTC. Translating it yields CASSPSRDRGVASYEQYF.

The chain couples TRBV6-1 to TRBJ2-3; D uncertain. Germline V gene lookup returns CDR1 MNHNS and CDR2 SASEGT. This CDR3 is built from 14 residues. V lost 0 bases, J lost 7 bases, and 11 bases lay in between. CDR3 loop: CASSEARSVHTQYF. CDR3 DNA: TGTGCCAGCAGTGAAGCAAGGAGCGTTCATACGCAGTATTTT.

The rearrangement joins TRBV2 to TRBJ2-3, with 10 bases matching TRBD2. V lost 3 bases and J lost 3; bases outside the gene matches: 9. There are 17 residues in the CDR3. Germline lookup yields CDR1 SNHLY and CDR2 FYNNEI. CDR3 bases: TGTGCCAGCAGTGATCAGCGGGGGGGCCTTGATACAGATACGCAGTATTTT. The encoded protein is CASSDQRGGLDTDTQYF.

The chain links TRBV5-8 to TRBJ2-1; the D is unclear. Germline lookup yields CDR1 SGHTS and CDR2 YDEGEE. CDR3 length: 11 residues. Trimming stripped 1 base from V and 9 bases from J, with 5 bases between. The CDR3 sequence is CASSLTSEQFF. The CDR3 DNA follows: TGTGCCAGCAGCTTGACAAGTGAGCAGTTCTTC. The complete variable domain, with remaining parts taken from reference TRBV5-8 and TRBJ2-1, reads EAGVTQSPTHLIKTRGQQATLRCSPISGHTSVYWYQQALGLGLQFLLWYDEGEERNRGNFPPRFSGRQFPNYSSELNVNALELEDSALYLCASSLTSEQFFGPGTRLTVL.

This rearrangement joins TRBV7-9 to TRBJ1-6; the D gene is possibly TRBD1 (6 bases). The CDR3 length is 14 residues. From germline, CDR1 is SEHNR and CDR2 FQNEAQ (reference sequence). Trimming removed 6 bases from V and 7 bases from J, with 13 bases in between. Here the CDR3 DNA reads TGTGCCAGCAGTCGGACAGACACCAATTCACCCCTCCACTTT. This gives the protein CASSRTDTNSPLHF.

CDR3 residues: CASSQDPGQGGQPQHF. In DNA form, the CDR3 reads TGTGCCAGCAGCCAAGATCCGGGACAGGGCGGTCAGCCCCAGCATTTT. The rearrangement uses TRBV4-2 and TRBJ1-5, with 9 bases aligning to TRBD1. Per germline, CDR1 LGHNA and CDR2 YNFKEQ. Trimming cost V 0 bases and J 6 bases; bases outside gene matches: 6. The CDR3 is 16 amino acids.

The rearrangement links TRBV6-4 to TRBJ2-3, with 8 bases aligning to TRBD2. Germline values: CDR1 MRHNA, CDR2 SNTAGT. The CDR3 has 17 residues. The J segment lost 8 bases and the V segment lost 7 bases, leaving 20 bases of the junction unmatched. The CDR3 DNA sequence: TGTGCCAGCATTACCCCACTACGGCGGGAGGATGACTTTACGCAGTATTTT. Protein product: CASITPLRREDDFTQYF.

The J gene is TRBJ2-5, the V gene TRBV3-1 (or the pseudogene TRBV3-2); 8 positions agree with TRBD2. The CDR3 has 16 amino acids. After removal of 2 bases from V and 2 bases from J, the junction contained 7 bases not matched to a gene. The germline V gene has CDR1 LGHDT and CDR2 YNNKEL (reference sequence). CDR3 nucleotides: TGTGCCAGCAGCCAACATACTAGCGGACGACAAGAGACCCAGTACTTC. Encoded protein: CASSQHTSGRQETQYF.

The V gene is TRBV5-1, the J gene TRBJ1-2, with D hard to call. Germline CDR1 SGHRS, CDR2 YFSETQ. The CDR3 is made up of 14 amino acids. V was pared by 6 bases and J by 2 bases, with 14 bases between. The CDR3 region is CASTLESANYGYTF. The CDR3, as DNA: TGCGCCAGCACTTTGGAGAGTGCGAACTATGGCTACACCTTC. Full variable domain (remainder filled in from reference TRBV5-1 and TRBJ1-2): KAGVTQTPRYLIKTRGQQVTLSCSPISGHRSVSWYQQTPGQGLQFLFEYFSETQRNKGNFPGRFSGRQFSNSRSEMNVSTLELGDSALYLCASTLESANYGYTFGSGTRLTVV.

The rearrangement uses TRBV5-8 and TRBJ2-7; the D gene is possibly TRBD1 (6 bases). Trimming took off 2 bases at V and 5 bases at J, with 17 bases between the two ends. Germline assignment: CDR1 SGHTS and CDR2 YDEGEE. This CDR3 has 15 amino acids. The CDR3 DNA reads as TGTGCCAGCAGCTTCTACCTCAGGGGACGAGACGAGCAGTACTTC. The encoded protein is CASSFYLRGRDEQYF.

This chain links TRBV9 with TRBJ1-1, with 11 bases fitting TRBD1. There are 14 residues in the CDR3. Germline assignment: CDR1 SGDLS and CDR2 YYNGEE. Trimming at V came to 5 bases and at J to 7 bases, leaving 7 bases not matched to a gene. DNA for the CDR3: TGTGCCAGCAGGCGGGACAGGGGGGGCAATGAAGCTTTCTTT. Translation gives CASRRDRGGNEAFF. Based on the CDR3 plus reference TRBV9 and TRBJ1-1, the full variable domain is DSGVTQTPKHLITATGQRVTLRCSPRSGDLSVYWYQQSLDQGLQFLIQYYNGEERAKGNILERFSAQQFPDLHSELNLSSLELGDSALYFCASRRDRGGNEAFFGQGTRLTVV.

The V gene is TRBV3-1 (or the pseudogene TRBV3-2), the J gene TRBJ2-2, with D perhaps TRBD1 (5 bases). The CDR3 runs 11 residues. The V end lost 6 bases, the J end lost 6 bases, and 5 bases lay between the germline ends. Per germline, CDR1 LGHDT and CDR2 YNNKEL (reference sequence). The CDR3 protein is CASRGAGELFF. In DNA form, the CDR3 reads TGTGCCAGCAGAGGGGCCGGGGAGCTGTTTTTT.

The CDR3 spells CATSDRQGANKNIQYF. CDR3 in DNA: TGTGCCACCAGTGATAGACAGGGGGCTAACAAAAACATTCAGTACTTC. The rearrangement links TRBV24-1 to TRBJ2-4; the match to TRBD1 covers 10 bases. This CDR3 has 16 amino acids. Trimming took 3 bases from V and 3 from J; bases not matched to a gene: 4. Germline CDR1 is KGHDR and CDR2 is SFDVKD.